One and the same sample provided the 7 T cell receptor beta chains below, sequenced in a study of blood T cell repertoires in COVID-19. Clones were read by immunoSEQ multiplex PCR, and TCRdb kept only the in-frame ones, dropping some. Of about half a million clones listed, 75% to 90% are singletons. Sequences were obtained from peripheral blood. The receptor source for this set is a human donor in a cohort sampled during active COVID-19.

The CDR3 nucleotides read TGTGCCAGCAGCCAGAATACAAACTATGGCTACACCTTC. Encoded protein: CASSQNTNYGYTF. The chain couples TRBV11-2 to TRBJ1-2; D unclear. CDR1 SGHAT and CDR2 FQNNGV come from the germline V gene. The CDR3 is 13 amino acids. The ends were cut back, 5 bases at V and 2 bases at J, with 9 bases in the middle. Looking up the rest from reference TRBV11-2 and TRBJ1-2 gives the full variable domain: EAGVAQSPRYKIIEKRQSVAFWCNPISGHATLYWYQQILGQGPKLLIQFQNNGVVDDSQLPKDRFSAERLKGVDSTLKIQPAKLEDSAVYLCASSQNTNYGYTFGSGTRLTVV.

The J gene is TRBJ1-1, the V gene TRBV28; D is perhaps TRBD1 (5 bases). The CDR3 contains 15 residues. The V end was cut by 6 bases, the J end by 6 bases, with 20 bases between. The germline V gene encodes CDR1 MDHEN and CDR2 SYDVKM. This chain's CDR3 is CASSPTYGGRSEAFF. CDR3 DNA: TGTGCCAGCAGCCCAACCTACGGGGGGAGGTCTGAAGCTTTCTTT.

The chain's CDR3 is CASSVGQGLLADTQYF. Here the CDR3 DNA reads TGTGCCAGCAGCGTAGGCCAGGGACTGCTCGCAGATACGCAGTATTTT. V usage is TRBV9 and J usage is TRBJ2-3, with D perhaps TRBD2 (6 bases). Germline lookup yields CDR1 SGDLS and CDR2 YYNGEE. The CDR3 extends over 16 amino acids. Trimming took off 0 bases at V and 4 bases at J, with 15 bases between the two ends.

This clone was observed a single time. The J gene is TRBJ1-1, the V gene TRBV7-6, with 9 positions matching TRBD1. The CDR3 totals 16 residues. After removal of 0 bases from V and 5 bases from J, the junction contained 7 bases not matched to a gene. Germline CDR1 SGHVS, CDR2 FNYEAQ. CDR3 in amino acids: CASSLAQGAMLTEAFF. The CDR3 coding sequence is TGTGCCAGCAGCTTAGCACAGGGGGCGATGTTGACTGAAGCTTTCTTT.

The CDR3: CASSSRQGTEDGYTF. CDR3 in DNA: TGTGCCAGCAGCTCAAGACAAGGGACAGAGGATGGCTACACCTTC. The V call is TRBV9, the J call TRBJ1-2; 7 positions agree with TRBD1. The CDR3 has 15 amino acids. With V trimmed by 4 bases and J by 6 bases, 12 bases remained unmatched. Germline V gene sequence: CDR1 SGDLS, CDR2 YYNGEE.

This clone was detected only once. The chain combines TRBV6-5 with TRBJ2-3; 7 bases match TRBD2. The CDR3 has 16 amino acids. V lost 2 bases to trimming and J lost 1 base; unmatched junction nucleotides: 6. Germline lookup yields CDR1 MNHEY and CDR2 SVGAGI. The CDR3 DNA follows: TGTGCCAGCAGTTACAGGCGGGAGCGTCGCACAGATACGCAGTATTTT. This sequence encodes CASSYRRERRTDTQYF.

This chain joins TRBV19 and TRBJ2-7; 9 nucleotides align to TRBD1. Germline V gene lookup returns CDR1 LNHDA and CDR2 SQIVND (reference sequence). J lost 6 bases, V lost 6 bases, and 12 bases had no gene match. The CDR3 has 15 amino acids. The CDR3 DNA is TGTGCCAGTAGGATGAGGGGGACAGGGACCGGCGAGCAGTACTTC. This encodes CASRMRGTGTGEQYF.